The present T cell receptor beta chain was sequenced within a study of blood T cell repertoires in COVID-19. Study information: Samples came from the United States, Italy and Spain, spanning acute and convalescent COVID-19. The analysed material was cDNA or gDNA that came from T cells, B-cell-depleted T cells, or PBMCs.

The V gene lost 0 bases and the J gene lost 4 bases, with 9 bases spanning the gap. CDR1 is SGHNT and CDR2 is YENEEA in the germline V gene. This CDR3 comprises 14 residues. Authors' analysis steps: Researchers report that nucleated cell counts were estimated from reference gene primer amplification. Data came from immunoSEQ multiplex PCR; TCRdb stores just in-frame clones and leaves some out. V and J calls and clone size follow that table, whereas D and trimming were derived from the DNA. The sample shows more than 95,000 clones, around 82% of them seen only once. Sequencing was carried out using peripheral blood. The sequence was collected from a man aged 60 to 69 with acute or convalescent COVID-19. V gene TRBV11-3 combines with J gene TRBJ1-2; possibly TRBD1 for D (6 bases). The DNA for the CDR3 is TGTGCCAGCAGCTTAGATCAGGACAGCTATGGCTACACCTTC. Encoded protein: CASSLDQDSYGYTF.